One and the same sample provided the 3 T cell receptor beta chains below, sequenced in a study of Ad26.COV2.S vaccination and SARS-CoV-2 variants. Regarding treatment: about 20 received Ad26.COV2.S at low or high dose, single or two shots; 5 received placebo; per-sample allocation not given. Day 63 after the first vaccine or placebo injection was the time point for sampling. Measured with immunoSEQ multiplex PCR; TCRdb has only the in-frame clones, and not every one. The sample consists of 300,000 to 400,000 clones, roughly 84% of them appearing once. Material: peripheral blood, obtained in a trial of Ad26.COV2.S vaccine versus placebo. These receptors all stem from a person aged 18-60 years who received the Ad26.COV2.S COVID-19 vaccine or a placebo.

The chain links TRBV5-1 to TRBJ2-3; D unclear. This CDR3 has 13 residues. CDR1 and CDR2 from the germline V gene are SGHRS and YFSETQ. V dropped 1 base and J dropped 1 base, with 4 bases sitting between them. The CDR3 DNA is TGCGCCAGCAGCTTGCCAGGCACAGATACGCAGTATTTT. Amino acids: CASSLPGTDTQYF.

This sequence joins TRBV12-3 or TRBV12-4 and TRBJ1-2; D is possibly TRBD1 (5 bases). V lost 6 bases, J lost 4 bases, and 6 bases lay in between. The CDR3 is made up of 11 amino acids. The CDR3 coding sequence is TGTGCCAGCAGGGGGGGCTATGGCTACACCTTC. Translated: CASRGGYGYTF.

The table lists this clone with a few counts. CDR3 sequence: CASSLANYEQYF. The CDR3 DNA is TGTGCCAGCAGCTTGGCCAACTACGAGCAGTACTTC. The gene calls are TRBV5-6 and TRBJ2-7; D is unclear. Germline values: CDR1 SGHDT, CDR2 YYEEEE. The CDR3 sequence is 12 residues long. V gave up 0 bases and J gave up 3 bases, with 4 bases separating them.